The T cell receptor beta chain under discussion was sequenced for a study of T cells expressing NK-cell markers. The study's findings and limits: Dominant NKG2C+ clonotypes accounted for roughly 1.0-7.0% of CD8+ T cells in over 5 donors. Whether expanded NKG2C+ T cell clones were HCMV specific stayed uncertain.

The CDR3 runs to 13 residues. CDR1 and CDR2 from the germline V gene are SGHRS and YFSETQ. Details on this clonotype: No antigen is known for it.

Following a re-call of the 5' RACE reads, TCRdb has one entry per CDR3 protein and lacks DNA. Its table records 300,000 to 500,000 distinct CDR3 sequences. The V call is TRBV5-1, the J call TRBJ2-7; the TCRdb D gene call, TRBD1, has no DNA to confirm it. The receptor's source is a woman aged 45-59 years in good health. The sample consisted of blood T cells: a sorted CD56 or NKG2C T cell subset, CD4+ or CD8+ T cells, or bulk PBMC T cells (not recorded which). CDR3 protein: CASSLIQGYEQYF.